The 18 T cell receptor beta chains listed next were all sequenced from one sample in a study of control samples from healthy donors and cancer patients. The assay was immunoSEQ multiplex PCR, and TCRdb's table has in-frame clones only and misses some. The table shows approximately 150,000 clones, with around 90% occurring only once. The specimen was blood. The receptor set was obtained from a man younger than 40 in good health.

The chain is built from TRBV6-5 and TRBJ2-3, with D uncertain. This CDR3 contains 11 residues. V was trimmed by 8 bases and J by 4 bases, leaving 7 bases between them. CDR1 MNHEY and CDR2 SVGAGI come from the germline V gene. CDR3 sequence: CASSQADTQYF. CDR3 DNA sequence: TGTGCCAGCTCCCAAGCAGATACGCAGTATTTT.

The V and J genes are TRBV11-2 and TRBJ1-1; the D is unclear. The germline V gene encodes CDR1 SGHAT and CDR2 FQNNGV. The CDR3 spans 13 residues. Trimming removed 5 bases at V and 1 base at J, with 8 bases between. CDR3 amino acids: CASSPMKNTEAFF. The CDR3 nucleotides read TGTGCCAGCAGCCCTATGAAGAACACTGAAGCTTTCTTT.

The rearrangement uses TRBV6-2 or TRBV6-3 and TRBJ1-5, with D possibly being TRBD1 (5 bases). CDR1 is MNHEY and CDR2 is SVGEGT in the germline V gene. The CDR3 length is 14 residues. V lost 2 bases and J lost 4, with 9 bases in between. The CDR3 here is CASSYPGGNQPQHF. The DNA of the CDR3 is TGTGCCAGCAGTTACCCCGGGGGAAATCAGCCCCAGCATTTT.

CDR3 nucleotide sequence: TGTGCCAGCAGTCCCCCCGACAGGAAACTAGCCAAAAACATTCAGTACTTC. It is translated as CASSPPDRKLAKNIQYF. The chain links TRBV6-6 to TRBJ2-4, with D tentatively TRBD1 (6 bases). The CDR3 loop spans 17 amino acids. Germline loops: CDR1 MNHNY, CDR2 SVGAGI (reference sequence). V was pared by 5 bases and J by 0 bases, with 17 bases between.

This chain uses TRBV19 with TRBJ1-1; no definite D call. Germline values: CDR1 LNHDA, CDR2 SQIVND (reference sequence). The CDR3 has 12 residues. The V end was cut by 3 bases, the J end by 6 bases, with 8 bases between. In nucleotides, the CDR3 is TGTGCCAGTAGTATTGGTTTCTCTGAAGCTTTCTTT. Translation gives CASSIGFSEAFF.

The chain couples TRBV4-1 to TRBJ2-6, with TRBD2 as a possible D gene (5 bases). The CDR3 has 18 residues. Trimming took 0 bases from V and 4 from J, leaving 16 bases between them. Germline-derived CDR1 and CDR2 are MGHRA and YSYEKL. The CDR3 DNA reads TGCGCCAGCAGCCAAGATTCGGAGGTTTTAGGGGGGGCCAACGTCCTGACTTTC. Its translation: CASSQDSEVLGGANVLTF.

Turning to this clone: Within the sample, other DNA sequences also encode this same CDR3. V is TRBV6-5 and J is TRBJ2-7; the match to TRBD1 covers 10 bases. The CDR3 is 14 amino acids. Germline V gene data show CDR1 as MNHEY and CDR2 as SVGAGI. V trimming: 2 bases; J trimming: 4 bases; junction bases outside the gene matches: 2. The CDR3 protein is CASSYGTGAYEQYF. DNA of the CDR3: TGTGCCAGCAGTTACGGGACAGGGGCTTACGAGCAGTACTTC.

V and J are TRBV21-1 and TRBJ1-2. TRBV21-1 is tagged as a pseudogene. The CDR3 has 16 amino acids. The CDR3: CASPNERGRALYGYTF. The CDR3 region has the DNA TGTGCCAGCCCGAATGAGCGGGGCAGGGCACTCTATGGCTACACCTTC.

The chain is built from TRBV28 and TRBJ1-1, with TRBD1 matching 7 bases. This CDR3 spans 14 amino acids. Unmatched junction bases numbered 5, after V lost 3 bases and J lost 4 bases. Germline CDR1 and CDR2: MDHEN and SYDVKM. The CDR3 here is CASSLGTVSTEAFF. CDR3 DNA: TGTGCCAGCAGTTTGGGGACAGTTAGCACTGAAGCTTTCTTT. The complete variable domain, with remaining parts taken from reference TRBV28 and TRBJ1-1, reads DVKVTQSSRYLVKRTGEKVFLECVQDMDHENMFWYRQDPGLGLRLIYFSYDVKMKEKGDIPEGYSVSREKKERFSLILESASTNQTSMYLCASSLGTVSTEAFFGQGTRLTVV.

V is TRBV7-9 and J is TRBJ1-3; D is uncertain. The CDR3 loop spans 15 amino acids. V was clipped by 5 bases and J by 0 bases, with 11 bases between them. Looked up from germline, CDR1 is SEHNR and CDR2 is FQNEAQ (reference sequence). CDR3 DNA: TGTGCCAGCAGCGAAACTGGCTCCTCTGGAAACACCATATATTTT. Protein: CASSETGSSGNTIYF.

V usage is TRBV19 and J usage is TRBJ1-1; D remains unclear. Germline V lookup: CDR1 LNHDA, CDR2 SQIVND (reference sequence). Trimming took 1 base from V and 4 from J, leaving 10 bases between them. CDR3 length: 14 amino acids. As DNA, the CDR3 is TGTGCCAGTAGTATAGTTTTGGCCGGCACTGAAGCTTTCTTT. Translated, it gives CASSIVLAGTEAFF. Based on the CDR3 plus reference TRBV19 and TRBJ1-1, the full variable domain is DGGITQSPKYLFRKEGQNVTLSCEQNLNHDAMYWYRQDPGQGLRLIYYSQIVNDFQKGDIAEGYSVSREKKESFPLTVTSAQKNPTAFYLCASSIVLAGTEAFFGQGTRLTVV.

The chain employs TRBV28 and TRBJ1-4; 9 bases line up with TRBD1. The germline V gene encodes CDR1 MDHEN and CDR2 SYDVKM. The CDR3 loop spans 15 amino acids. V lost 6 bases and J lost 8; bases outside the gene matches: 10. The chain's CDR3 is CASSRNRGQGEKLFF. Here the CDR3 DNA reads TGTGCCAGCAGCCGAAACAGGGGGCAAGGCGAAAAACTGTTTTTT.

Here the CDR3 reads CASSQGLAASYEQYF. CDR3 bases: TGTGCCAGCAGCCAGGGACTAGCGGCCTCCTACGAGCAGTACTTC. The chain links TRBV7-3 to TRBJ2-7; 11 bases are shared with TRBD2. CDR1 and CDR2 (germline): SGHTA, FQGTGA. The CDR3 totals 15 residues. V was clipped by 5 bases and J by 0 bases; unmatched bases: 3.

There are a few counts of this clone. V is TRBV7-2 and J is TRBJ1-2; unclear D gene. Germline loops: CDR1 SGHTA, CDR2 FQGNSA. The V gene lost 3 bases and the J gene lost 1 base, with 9 bases spanning the gap. The CDR3 is 14 residues long. This CDR3 reads CASSFGGGNYGYTF. In nucleotides, the CDR3 is TGTGCCAGCAGCTTCGGTGGTGGTAACTATGGCTACACCTTC.

The chain has TRBV25-1 and TRBJ1-2; D is ambiguous. V was trimmed by 6 bases and J by 8 bases, leaving 16 bases between them. The CDR3 is 13 residues long. Germline CDR1 reads MGHDK; CDR2 reads SYGVNS. This CDR3 is CASRGKTTHGYTF. CDR3 DNA: TGTGCCAGCAGGGGAAAAACAACGCACGGCTACACCTTC.

The chain recombines TRBV4-2 with TRBJ1-1; TRBD1 is a possible D gene (5 bases). Per the germline V gene, CDR1 is LGHNA and CDR2 is YNFKEQ. The CDR3 runs to 15 residues. The V and J ends lost 1 base and 8 bases respectively, with 17 bases between them. The DNA for the CDR3 is TGTGCCAGCAGCCAAGGAGGGGATGGATCAGGGGAAGCTTTCTTT. Its translation is CASSQGGDGSGEAFF.

This clone has more than one count but fewer than ten. J is TRBJ1-6 and V is TRBV12-5; 11 bases are shared with TRBD1. Losses at the gene ends were 5 bases for V and 9 bases for J; bases not matched to a gene: 6. CDR3 length: 15 amino acids. Germline V lookup: CDR1 LGHNT, CDR2 FRNRAP. CDR3 sequence reads: CASGTGQGGGSPLHF. The CDR3 DNA reads as TGTGCTAGTGGTACGGGACAGGGGGGGGGTTCACCCCTCCACTTT.

The J gene is TRBJ2-7, the V gene TRBV5-1; 9 bases match TRBD1. This CDR3 contains 15 residues. Germline CDR1 and CDR2: SGHRS and YFSETQ. The V segment lost 6 bases and the J segment 4 bases; nucleotides outside the gene matches: 11. CDR3 sequence (DNA): TGCGCCAGCAAGGTCGGGACAGGGTCTTCGTACGAGCAGTACTTC. Amino acid sequence: CASKVGTGSSYEQYF.